This note documents a single T cell receptor (beta chain) sequence. This clonotype was detected a few times. Its target antigen remains unknown. Base qualities were left out, and no much larger clone turns up one base away. This sample is part of a study of blood T cells in healthy people across ages (dated by TCRdb to about 2015). As for the study more broadly: In model experiments, roughly one uniquely barcoded TCR beta cDNA molecule per two T cells was captured by template switching. The study measured age-related changes in TCR beta repertoire diversity using deep sequencing normalized with unique cDNA molecular identifiers. Donors were grouped into four age groups: young (average approximately 15 years), middle-aged (over 35), aged (62) and long-lived (82). Using the same blood draw, the study looked at two additional independent replicas of 1 million unique cDNA reads for two donors, one aged 18 to 30 and the other aged 80 or older.

Broad study findings and their caveats: Because the CMV infection status of the donors was unknown, age-related changes in expanded clonotypes may potentially have been confounded. The long-lived group showed more naive CD4+ T cells, fewer expanded clones and increased TCR diversity than the aged group, suggesting age selection. There was a strong correlation between observed TCR beta diversity and the percentage of naive T cells measured by flow cytometry. Bulk unsorted PBMC profiling prevented conclusive comparison of naive and antigen-experienced compartments. As age increased, observed TCR beta diversity per million T cells dropped in a roughly linear way, and a significant reduction was already evident by age 40. Estimates of total diversity based on one million sequenced T cells were considered lower bounds and underestimates.

V is shortened by 0 bases, J by 4 bases, and the region joining them spans 13 bases. The CDR3 contains 14 residues, cysteine and phenylalanine counted. The DNA shown is the 42-base CDR3, in frame from base 1. CDR1 and CDR2 (DFQATT, SNEGSKA) derive from the germline V gene (reference sequence). The 39 donors, aged roughly 6 to 100 years, were systemically healthy Caucasian individuals from Russia. Each donor gave ten milliliters of peripheral blood, collected into EDTA-treated Vacutainer tubes. Ficoll-Paque density-gradient centrifugation was used to isolate PBMCs, with at least 6 million obtained per sample. Trizol reagent was used to extract total RNA from the PBMCs, yielding at least 5.5 micrograms per sample. Naive CD45RAhigh/CD27high T cell percentages were measured by flow cytometry on a PBMC aliquot from every donor. The method was 5' RACE. TCRdb shows the sequencer as Illumina HiSeq 2500. A second roughly 6 to 12 cycle PCR used a sample-barcoded 5' primer and a J-beta primer mix. A template-switch 5' adaptor carrying 12 random nucleotides introduced a unique molecular identifier onto each TCR beta cDNA molecule. Each sample yielded at least 3 million CDR3-containing paired-end reads. The Mint cDNA synthesis kit, primed by a TRBC-specific oligonucleotide, was used to synthesize first-strand cDNA from all RNA. Following uracil-DNA glycosylase treatment, all cDNA underwent a first 18-cycle PCR with the universal primers M1SS and BC2_uni_R. The study's processing was this. For normalization, 1 million high-quality reads were randomly selected from each sample, with every read carrying a distinct molecular identifier. Reads with shared molecular identifiers were discarded instead of being binned into consensus sequences. MiTCR, with a Q25 quality threshold and the strictest error-elimination algorithm, was used for CDR3 identification, clonotype clustering and error correction. A nonparametric unseen species model with Euler transformation was used to estimate lower-bound total TCR beta diversity. TCRdb trimmed the raw reads at Q25, called clones with MiXCR and kept productive beta chains. Each CDR3 protein gets just one entry, which takes the most common genes and DNA from the rows behind it. TCRdb's processing, not the study's, gives the V and J calls here. Here the sample has about 800,000 distinct CDR3 sequences; roughly 25% occur a single time. The top ten clones comprise approximately 4% of the sample.

This sample was also put to use in a study of T cells of mothers and their children. In that second paper, the authors write: Nine systemically healthy Caucasian individuals, comprising three mothers and their six children, were included as donors. cDNA synthesis used all of the extracted RNA, with around 1.6 ug of RNA in each 15 ul reaction. In the second PCR, the M1S primer introduced both the sample barcodes and 2-4 random nucleotides. Over 8 million TCR beta CDR3 reads were obtained for each mother, and 2.5 million to 3 million reads were obtained for each child. In both related and unrelated pairs, thymic selection shapes the output of TCR recombination in a similar way, with inherited differences having only a minor effect. Normalized repertoire overlap in related mother-child pairs was always slightly higher than in unrelated mother-child pairs, but the difference was never significant. With a sensitivity of approximately 100 clones per million clonotypes, no persistent microchimeric T cell clones were detected. In the study, deep NGS was used to compare the TCR beta repertoires of mothers and children, and features distinguishing related mother-child pairs from unrelated individuals were sought. Mothers averaged roughly 40 +/- 4 years of age and children averaged about 10 +/- 4 years. After adapter ligation with NEBNext reagents, the libraries were sequenced on Illumina HiSeq 2000 with 100+100 nt paired-end reads. To prevent cross-contamination, the mother and child libraries were prepared a month apart and were sequenced in separate runs. Each donor had between about 450,000 and 2,100,000 distinct TCR beta clonotypes identified. Naive TCR beta clonotypes were estimated from low-frequency clonotypes matched to each donor's FACS-determined naive share, without sorting.

The chain is made from TRBV20-1 and TRBJ2-7, with TRBD2 perhaps the D gene, on 6 matching bases. Sequenced: blood. The receptor's source is a boy younger than 18 in good health. The CDR3 reads CSARERRGTYEQYF. The DNA is as follows: TGCAGTGCTAGAGAACGGCGGGGAACTTACGAGCAGTACTTC.